This T cell receptor (beta chain) was obtained from a study of beta chain features in type 1 diabetes. Study-wide points: TCRB CDR3s were moderately but significantly shorter in Type 1 diabetes patients in all four CD4+ subsets.

The investigators reverse transcribed all of the isolated RNA, so they sequenced expressed TCRB transcripts. TCRdb's table, derived via immunoSEQ multiplex PCR, lists solely in-frame clones and lacks some. The data hold around 300,000 clones, with about 15% observed a single time. This clone showed up just a few times. The antigen is not known. The CDR3 loop spans 15 amino acids. V lost 4 bases and J lost 2, with 15 bases in between. Germline V gene data show CDR1 as SGHRS and CDR2 as YFSETQ. The clonotype originates from a man younger than 35 with type 1 diabetes. The material sequenced was naive CD4+ T cells from blood. The V gene is TRBV5-1, the J gene TRBJ1-1, with D possibly being TRBD1 (6 bases). The CDR3 loop reads CASSPTGGPNTEAFF. CDR3 DNA sequence: TGCGCCAGCAGCCCCACGGGGGGGCCAAACACTGAAGCTTTCTTT.